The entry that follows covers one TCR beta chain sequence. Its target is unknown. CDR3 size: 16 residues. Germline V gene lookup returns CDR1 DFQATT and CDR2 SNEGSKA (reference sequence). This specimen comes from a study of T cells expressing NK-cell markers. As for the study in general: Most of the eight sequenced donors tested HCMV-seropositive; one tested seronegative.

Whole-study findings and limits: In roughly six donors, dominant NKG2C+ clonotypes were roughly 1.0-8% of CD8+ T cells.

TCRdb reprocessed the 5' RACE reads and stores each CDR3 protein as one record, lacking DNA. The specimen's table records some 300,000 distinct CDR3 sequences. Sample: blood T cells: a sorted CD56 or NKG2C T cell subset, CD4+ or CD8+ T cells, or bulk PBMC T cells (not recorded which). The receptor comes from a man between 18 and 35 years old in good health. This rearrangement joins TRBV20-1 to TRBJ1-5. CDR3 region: CSAREAGWRGNQPQHF.